These T cell receptor beta chains were read from a single sample in a study of shared clonotypes between healthy human individuals. This table comes from immunoSEQ multiplex PCR, and its TCRdb copy is limited to in-frame clones, with some not included. The sample lists some 1 million clones; about three quarters were seen once. Sequencing was performed on memory CD4+ T cells sorted from blood. Every receptor here comes from a man younger than 35 in good health. Both conserved end residues are part of each CDR3. The D gene is left open where the match is weak. Part of the rows lack a size; the others show once, few, many or a class for expanded clones.

NA	TRBV5-1	TRBJ2-3	NA	TGCGCCAGCAGCCAAGCAGGGGTGAGCACAGATACGCAGTATTTT	CASSQAGVSTDTQYF
NA	TRBV5-1	TRBJ1-2	TRBD1	TGCGCCAGCAGCCCGGCCCTCGACAGGGCGGGGTATGGCTACACCTTC	CASSPALDRAGYGYTF
NA	TRBV2	TRBJ2-2	NA	TGTGCCAGCAGTACCCGCAACACCGGGGAGCTGTTTTTT	CASSTRNTGELFF
once	TRBV13	TRBJ2-5	NA	TGTGCCAGCAGCTTAGGGTCGGGGCAGGGGACCCAGTACTTC	CASSLGSGQGTQYF
NA	TRBV2	TRBJ1-1	NA	TGTGCCAGCAGTGAAGTATATGGGGGCACTGAAGCTTTCTTT	CASSEVYGGTEAFF
NA	TRBV29-1	TRBJ1-1	NA	TGCAGCGTTACGCAGGGGAACCTGAACACTGAAGCTTTCTTT	CSVTQGNLNTEAFF
NA	TRBV9	TRBJ1-1	NA	TGTGCCAGCAGCTACCCCGGAGGGGCAGGGGCTGAAGCTTTCTTT	CASSYPGGAGAEAFF
NA	TRBV30	TRBJ2-3	TRBD2	TGTGCCTGGAGTGTTACATTAGCGGGGGGATTAGACGGAGTAGATACGCAGTATTTT	CAWSVTLAGGLDGVDTQYF
NA	TRBV6-5	TRBJ2-7	TRBD1	TGTGCCAGCAGTTACTTTCCGGACAGGGGGCACGAGCAGTACTTC	CASSYFPDRGHEQYF
NA	TRBV5-4	TRBJ1-1	TRBD1	TGTGCCAGCAGCTTTGTGACAGGGTGGGGCACTGAAGCTTTCTTT	CASSFVTGWGTEAFF
NA	TRBV11-2	TRBJ2-1	NA	TGTGCCAGCAGCTTAGGGTGGACCAGCTCCTACAATGAGCAGTTCTTC	CASSLGWTSSYNEQFF
NA	TRBV5-1	TRBJ2-7	TRBD1	TGCGCCAGCGGGGGGACAGGGGAGGCTGGAAACGAGCAGTACTTC	CASGGTGEAGNEQYF
NA	TRBV10-3	TRBJ2-6	NA	TGTGCCGCTGAGGGCGCTGGGGCCAACGTCCTGACTTTC	CAAEGAGANVLTF
NA	TRBV5-6	TRBJ2-1	TRBD1	TGTGCCAGCAGCTGGGACAGGGTCAAGTCGGATGAGCAGTTCTTC	CASSWDRVKSDEQFF
NA	TRBV6-5	TRBJ2-3	TRBD2	TGTGCCAGCAGACGGGGGGGTTCTACAGATACGCAGTATTTT	CASRRGGSTDTQYF
NA	TRBV28	TRBJ2-7	NA	TGTGCCATCCGGGACTCCGGGACCAACTACGAGCAGTACTTC	CAIRDSGTNYEQYF
NA	TRBV6-5	TRBJ1-5	TRBD1	TGTGCCAGCAGGTCGGGACAGTTCAATCAGCCCCAGCATTTT	CASRSGQFNQPQHF
few	TRBV30	TRBJ1-6	TRBD1	TGTGCCTGCGTGGGGACAGCCTATAATTCACCCCTCCACTTT	CACVGTAYNSPLHF
NA	TRBV2	TRBJ2-1	NA	TGTGCCAGCAGTGAACGCAGAGAGCAGTTCTTC	CASSERREQFF
once	TRBV28	TRBJ1-4	TRBD1	TGTGCCAGCAGGCTAGGGACAGGGACTAATGAAAAACTGTTTTTT	CASRLGTGTNEKLFF
many	TRBV27	TRBJ1-5	NA	TGTGCCAGCAGGCGCACACAGGGAAACAATCAGCCCCAGCATTTT	CASRRTQGNNQPQHF
NA	TRBV5-1	TRBJ1-3	NA	TGCGCCAGCAGCTCAGGGGTATCCGGAAACACCATATATTTT	CASSSGVSGNTIYF
NA	TRBV19	TRBJ2-7	TRBD2	TGTGCCAGTGGGGGGGGCTACGAGCAGTACTTC	CASGGGYEQYF
NA	TRBV18	TRBJ2-6	NA	TGTGCCAGCTCACCGCTAAGTTCCGGGGCCAACGTCCTGACTTTC	CASSPLSSGANVLTF
once	TRBV27	TRBJ2-3	NA	TGTGCCAGCAGTTTATCCAGGGGGGGAGATACGCAGTATTTT	CASSLSRGGDTQYF
NA	TRBV5-1	TRBJ2-3	NA	TGCGCCAGCAGCTTGCTTAGCCGCGCTGGGGGCACAGATACGCAGTATTTT	CASSLLSRAGGTDTQYF
NA	TRBV7-2	TRBJ1-4	NA	TGTGCCAGCAGCTTATGGGCACTTGCAACTAATGAAAAACTGTTTTTT	CASSLWALATNEKLFF
few	TRBV5-1	TRBJ2-1	NA	TGCGCCAGCAGGATCGATGGACCGATTTATATCAATGAGCAGTTCTTC	CASRIDGPIYINEQFF
many	TRBV6-6	TRBJ2-3	TRBD2	TGTGCCAGCAGGACGACTAGCGGAACAGATACGCAGTATTTT	CASRTTSGTDTQYF
NA	TRBV9	TRBJ2-6	NA	TGTGCCAGCAGCGTCCTGCCCCGGGACGGCCACGGAGGGTCCGGGGCCAACGTCCTGACTTTC	CASSVLPRDGHGGSGANVLTF
NA	TRBV6-6	TRBJ2-1	TRBD2	TGTGCCAGCAGTTACGGCGCTAGCGGGGGGCTGAATGAGCAGTTCTTC	CASSYGASGGLNEQFF
few	TRBV29-1	TRBJ2-5	TRBD1	TGCAGCGTAGCGGGACAGGGGGGTGAGCAGTACTTC	CSVAGQGGEQYF
once	TRBV13	TRBJ1-1	TRBD1	TGTGCCAGCAGCCAATTAAGGACAGGTCGCTCGGCCACTGAAGCTTTCTTT	CASSQLRTGRSATEAFF
NA	TRBV6-1	TRBJ1-5	NA	TGTGCCAGCAGTGAAGACAGGAATCAGCCCCAGCATTTT	CASSEDRNQPQHF
NA	TRBV28	TRBJ1-4	NA	TGTGCCAGCAGTCGGGGAGCTAATGAAAAACTGTTTTTT	CASSRGANEKLFF
NA	TRBV18	TRBJ1-2	NA	TGTGCCAGCTCACCATTGTTACGGGGTGGCAACTATGGCTACACCTTC	CASSPLLRGGNYGYTF
NA	TRBV6-1	TRBJ2-2	TRBD1	TGTGCCAGCAGTGTTGGACAGGGGAACACCGGGGAGCTGTTTTTT	CASSVGQGNTGELFF
NA	TRBV19	TRBJ1-1	NA	TGTGCCAGTACCCTGTTGGGGGGACCGAACACTGAAGCTTTCTTT	CASTLLGGPNTEAFF
NA	TRBV5-1	TRBJ2-5	TRBD2	TGCGCCAGCAGCTTGGGGACTAGCGGGGGCCAACTCCAAGAGACCCAGTACTTC	CASSLGTSGGQLQETQYF
NA	TRBV6-1	TRBJ2-1	NA	TGTGCCAGCGACTTCCTTGGCAATGAGCAGTTCTTC	CASDFLGNEQFF
NA	TRBV7-6	TRBJ2-5	NA	TGTGCCAGCAGCCCTCGGGCGGCTCAAGAGACCCAGTACTTC	CASSPRAAQETQYF
NA	TRBV6-5	TRBJ2-2	NA	TGTGCCAGCAGTAGCCTGGCAGGGAACACCGGGGAGCTGTTTTTT	CASSSLAGNTGELFF
NA	TRBV11-2	TRBJ1-3	NA	TGTGCCAGCAGCTTAGACGCGGTGGAGGGAAACACCATATATTTT	CASSLDAVEGNTIYF
NA	TRBV28	TRBJ2-6	NA	TGTGCCAGCAGTCTATCCTCTGGGGCCAACGTCCTGACTTTC	CASSLSSGANVLTF
NA	TRBV18	TRBJ2-7	TRBD1	TGTGCCAGCTCACCGGGACAGGCAGGGGTGGGTGAGCAGTACTTC	CASSPGQAGVGEQYF
NA	TRBV7-8	TRBJ1-1	NA	TGTGCCAGCAGGGTCGACAGCGGCACTGAAGCTTTCTTT	CASRVDSGTEAFF
NA	TRBV5-4	TRBJ2-5	TRBD2	TGTGCCAGCAGCGAGGGACTAGCGGGAGGCCCACAAGAGACCCAGTACTTC	CASSEGLAGGPQETQYF
few	TRBV29-1	TRBJ1-2	NA	TGCAGTATAAAGACAGGAGGGGAAGTCGGCTACACCTTC	CSIKTGGEVGYTF
NA	TRBV15	TRBJ2-1	NA	TGTGCCACCAGCAGTCTAGGATACAATGAGCAGTTCTTC	CATSSLGYNEQFF
NA	TRBV6-5	TRBJ2-2	TRBD2	TGTGCCAGCAGTCAGACTAGCCTTAGAACCGGGGAGCTGTTTTTT	CASSQTSLRTGELFF
once	TRBV11-2	TRBJ1-6	NA	TGTGCCAGCAGCACATATCCCGATTCACCCCTCCACTTT	CASSTYPDSPLHF